This T cell receptor (beta chain) comes out of a study of blood T cells in healthy people across ages. The study, taken as a whole, reports: Shifts in expanded clonotypes may have been confounded by donor CMV status, which was unknown. Whereas aged donors had fewer naive CD4+ cells, long-lived donors had more of them and higher diversity.

This clonotype was recorded a few times. The antigen is unknown. For the second PCR, which ran for roughly 6 to 12 cycles, a sample-barcoded 5' primer and a J-beta primer mix were used. TCRdb re-derived calls from the 5' RACE reads in MiXCR, one entry per CDR3 protein. The sample shows 1.5 million to 2 million distinct CDR3 sequences, 49% of them seen only once. V dropped 5 bases and J dropped 7 bases, with 15 bases sitting between them. Germline-derived CDR1 and CDR2 are MDHEN and SYDVKM. The CDR3 consists of 14 residues. This TCR derives from a woman in her thirties or forties in good health. The chain recombines TRBV28 with TRBJ2-4, with unresolved D. The sample taken for sequencing was blood. CDR3 nucleotides: TGTGCCAGCAGTCCCCAACCCGTAAGGAACATTCAGTACTTC. This codes for CASSPQPVRNIQYF.